This T cell receptor (beta chain) is drawn from a study of T-cell reconstitution after alpha-beta-depleted transplantation in children. Unique molecular identifiers were incorporated into the prepared TCRbeta library. Using its own MiXCR run on the PCR reads, TCRdb lists one record per CDR3 protein. The table shows hundreds of thousands of distinct CDR3 sequences, with approximately 13% occurring only once. The CDR3 has 16 amino acids. Trimming took 0 bases from V and 4 from J; bases not matched to a gene: 6. Germline V gene sequence: CDR1 LGHNA, CDR2 YSLEER. The sample here was PBMCs, mostly from graft donor cells, taken 360 days after TCRalphabeta/CD19-depleted stem cell transplant. This chain uses TRBV4-3 with TRBJ2-1, with 7 positions matching TRBD1. The sequence came from a male patient between 10 and 17 years old who had a stem cell transplant for acute myeloid leukemia, so the T cells may come from the graft donor. CDR3 in amino acids: CASSQDLQGVYNEQFF. The CDR3 coding sequence is TGCGCCAGCAGCCAAGATCTGCAGGGGGTTTACAATGAGCAGTTCTTC.